This record concerns one TCR beta chain sequence. Antigen unknown. The donors comprised healthy bone marrow donors. The data derive from a study of cytomegalovirus exposure and HLA in healthy donors. Study results and limitations: Equally common other TCR beta chains were less clonally expanded than HLA-associated ones, a later analysis found.

CDR3 length: 13 residues. The V end lost 4 bases, the J end lost 4 bases, and 9 bases lay between the germline ends. Germline V gene data show CDR1 as SGHTA and CDR2 as FQGNSA. The study ran its PCR with 60 Vbeta and 13 Jbeta primers. As handled by the study authors: In a later analysis, some 10 million of 83 million or so unique beta chains occurred in at least two donors. The method was immunoSEQ multiplex PCR; TCRdb's version includes in-frame clones alone and lacks a portion of them. The V and J calls and clone size come from that table; D and trimming were worked out from the DNA. The repertoire holds tens of thousands of clones, 73% seen once, with about 5% in the top ten.

Sequences were obtained from PBMCs. The clonotype was recovered from a man aged 50-59 years in good health and CMV-seronegative. The gene calls are TRBV7-2 and TRBJ2-3; D possibly corresponds to TRBD1 (6 bases). The CDR3 DNA is TGTGCCAGCAGCTCGGACAGCCCAGATACGCAGTATTTT. It yields the protein CASSSDSPDTQYF. Combining the CDR3 with reference TRBV7-2 and TRBJ2-3 gives the whole variable domain GAGVSQSPSNKVTEKGKDVELRCDPISGHTALYWYRQSLGQGLEFLIYFQGNSAPDKSGLPSDRFSAERTGGSVSTLTIQRTQQEDSAVYLCASSSDSPDTQYFGPGTRLTVL.